The 2 T cell receptor beta chains in this list originate from one sample, sequenced in a study of T cell changes during pregnancy in multiple sclerosis. Clones were read by immunoSEQ multiplex PCR, and TCRdb kept only the in-frame ones, dropping some. The data show about 27,000 clones, with around nine tenths seen just once and less than 15% held by the top ten. The sample in question was CD8+ T cells from peripheral blood mononuclear cells, obtained in the first trimester of pregnancy. These receptors all come from a female donor in good health, enrolled as a control in a pregnancy study.

J is TRBJ1-1 and V is TRBV27, with 7 bases that match TRBD1. In germline, CDR1 is MNHEY, CDR2 SMNVEV (reference sequence). The CDR3 consists of 13 residues. After removal of 2 bases from V and 3 bases from J, the junction contained 0 bases not matched to a gene. The CDR3 DNA follows: TGTGCCAGCAGTTTACAGGGGGACACTGAAGCTTTCTTT. Translated, it gives CASSLQGDTEAFF.

The chain is built from TRBV11-1 and TRBJ2-1; the match to TRBD2 covers 9 bases. The length of the CDR3 is 19 residues. The trim removed 5 bases at V and 7 bases at J, leaving 21 bases unmatched. The germline gives CDR1 SGHAT, CDR2 FQDESV (reference sequence). CDR3 coding DNA: TGTGCCAGCAGCGACTTCTCCCTCCGTGGCGGGGGGGCCGAAAATGAGCAGTTCTTC. It specifies CASSDFSLRGGGAENEQFF.